This T cell receptor (beta chain) derives from a study of blood T cell repertoires in COVID-19. The germline gives CDR1 LNHDA, CDR2 SQIVND (reference sequence). This CDR3 has 15 residues. The V end lost 5 bases, the J end lost 0 bases, and 11 bases lay between the germline ends. Authors' data handling: Using reference gene primer amplification, nucleated cell counts were estimated. Data came from immunoSEQ multiplex PCR; TCRdb stores just in-frame clones and leaves some out. That table supplies the V and J calls and clone size; D and trimming were determined from the DNA. The sample lists 150,000 to 200,000 clones, about 86% occurring once.

This chain connects TRBV19 to TRBJ2-1, with a weak D call TRBD2 (6 bases). This receptor was identified in a man between 18 and 35 years old with active or convalescent COVID-19. What was sequenced was peripheral blood. The CDR3 region is CASSVGGSSYNEQFF. As DNA, the CDR3 is TGTGCCAGTAGTGTGGGAGGTAGCTCCTACAATGAGCAGTTCTTC. The variable domain in full, completed from reference TRBV19 and TRBJ2-1, reads DGGITQSPKYLFRKEGQNVTLSCEQNLNHDAMYWYRQDPGQGLRLIYYSQIVNDFQKGDIAEGYSVSREKKESFPLTVTSAQKNPTAFYLCASSVGGSSYNEQFFGPGTRLTVL.